The 13 T cell receptor beta chains below all came from one sample that was sequenced in a study of blood T cell repertoires in COVID-19. The protocol was immunoSEQ multiplex PCR, while the TCRdb copy is restricted to in-frame clones and leaves out a portion. The repertoire has 94,000 or so clones, about 88% of them found once; the top ten carry 4.8%. The specimen was peripheral blood. Receptors were obtained from a woman over 75 with active COVID-19.

This clone was detected only once. The chain carries TRBV11-2 and TRBJ1-5; perhaps TRBD1 as D (5 bases). The CDR3 runs 17 residues. Germline CDR1 and CDR2: SGHAT and FQNNGV. Deletions cut 1 base from V and 7 bases from J, with 20 bases between. The CDR3 DNA is TGTGCCAGCAGCTTAGGATTAGGTCAGGGCACAGGCCAGCCCCAGCATTTT. Protein product: CASSLGLGQGTGQPQHF.

DNA of the CDR3: TGTGCCAGCAGTCAGGGTTCGCCCCAGCATTTT. Translation: CASSQGSPQHF. The gene calls are TRBV6-2 or TRBV6-3 and TRBJ1-5, with TRBD1 as a possible D gene (5 bases). Germline V lookup: CDR1 MNHEY, CDR2 SVGEGT. CDR3 length equals 11 residues. V was clipped by 5 bases and J by 9 bases, with 8 bases between them.

The chain employs TRBV9 and TRBJ1-1; TRBD1 agrees at 8 bases. Germline values: CDR1 SGDLS, CDR2 YYNGEE. Trimming at V came to 4 bases and at J to 3 bases, leaving 8 bases not matched to a gene. The CDR3 totals 15 residues. CDR3 DNA: TGTGCCAGCAGCTCAGACAGGGGACGGTACACTGAAGCTTTCTTT. Translating it yields CASSSDRGRYTEAFF.

This chain joins TRBV7-2 and TRBJ2-5, with 8 bases that match TRBD1. The CDR3 is 16 amino acids. From germline, CDR1 is SGHTA and CDR2 FQGNSA. J was trimmed by 7 bases and V by 1 base; bases with no gene match: 11. The CDR3, as DNA: TGTGCCAGCAGCTTAGGTCGGTCAGGACAGGGATTGACCCAGTACTTC. Amino acids: CASSLGRSGQGLTQYF.

The chain has TRBV5-1 and TRBJ1-4; a weak D match, TRBD1 (5 bases). The CDR3 has 15 residues. The V gene lost 2 bases and the J gene lost 7 bases, with 15 bases spanning the gap. The germline CDR1 and CDR2 sequences are SGHRS and YFSETQ. The CDR3 DNA follows: TGCGCCAGCAGCTTCGAGGCTGGGGGGAGTGAAAAACTGTTTTTT. Translating it yields CASSFEAGGSEKLFF.

V usage is TRBV6-2 or TRBV6-3 and J usage is TRBJ2-2, with D perhaps TRBD1 (6 bases). This CDR3 has 14 amino acids. Germline loops: CDR1 MNHEY, CDR2 SVGEGT. The V gene lost 3 bases and the J gene lost 4 bases, with 9 bases spanning the gap. This CDR3 reads CASSYQGFTGELFF. The CDR3 DNA follows: TGTGCCAGCAGTTATCAGGGGTTCACCGGGGAGCTGTTTTTT.

The V call is TRBV4-2, the J call TRBJ2-3; tentatively, D is TRBD2 (6 bases). V lost 4 bases to trimming and J lost 4 bases, with 18 bases between them. This CDR3 region has 16 residues. From germline, CDR1 is LGHNA and CDR2 YNFKEQ. The CDR3 DNA is TGTGCCAGCAGCCTCTACCCCGGGAGCGAGGCAGATACGCAGTATTTT. It specifies CASSLYPGSEADTQYF.

V gene TRBV7-9 combines with J gene TRBJ2-1; 10 positions match TRBD1. CDR1 is SEHNR, CDR2 FQNEAQ, per germline (reference sequence). This CDR3 spans 14 amino acids. The junction had 3 bases not matched to a gene; V was cut back by 2 bases and J by 8 bases. CDR3 in amino acids: CASSLRGTGDEQFF. CDR3 sequence (DNA): TGTGCCAGCAGCTTACGTGGGACAGGGGATGAGCAGTTCTTC.

V is TRBV11-2 and J is TRBJ2-5; possibly TRBD2 for D (5 bases). Germline lookup yields CDR1 SGHAT and CDR2 FQNNGV. The CDR3 is made up of 16 amino acids. The germline V and J ends were trimmed by 5 bases and 2 bases, with 18 bases remaining between them. The CDR3 protein is CASSQDLLGRQETQYF. The CDR3 bases are TGTGCCAGCAGCCAAGACCTACTAGGGCGACAAGAGACCCAGTACTTC.

This chain links TRBV28 with TRBJ2-1; TRBD2 matches at 14 bases. V shed 5 bases, J shed 0 bases, and the junction held 15 bases outside the gene matches. This CDR3 region has 21 residues. Germline V gives CDR1 MDHEN, CDR2 SYDVKM. The CDR3 region has the DNA TGTGCCAGCAGTCCCATGTGGACCCGGGGGACTAGCGGGAGCTCCTACAATGAGCAGTTCTTC. It specifies CASSPMWTRGTSGSSYNEQFF. Full variable domain (missing parts from reference TRBV28 and TRBJ2-1): DVKVTQSSRYLVKRTGEKVFLECVQDMDHENMFWYRQDPGLGLRLIYFSYDVKMKEKGDIPEGYSVSREKKERFSLILESASTNQTSMYLCASSPMWTRGTSGSSYNEQFFGPGTRLTVL.

The chain has TRBV7-3 and TRBJ2-2; tentatively, D is TRBD2 (6 bases). This CDR3 has 17 residues. The germline gives CDR1 SGHTA, CDR2 FQGTGA. The V and J ends lost 5 bases and 5 bases respectively, with 21 bases between them. The DNA for the CDR3 is TGTGCCAGCAGCCTACAACCGCCCGGGACTCCTACCGGGGAGCTGTTTTTT. Translating gives CASSLQPPGTPTGELFF.

The rearrangement uses TRBV28 and TRBJ1-2; 7 positions agree with TRBD1. V trimming: 2 bases; J trimming: 5 bases; junction bases outside the gene matches: 5. The CDR3 contains 14 residues. From germline, CDR1 is MDHEN and CDR2 SYDVKM. Written as DNA, the CDR3 is TGTGCCAGCAGTTTAGGACAGGCGCAATATGGCTACACCTTC. Translated, it gives CASSLGQAQYGYTF.

The V call is TRBV7-2, the J call TRBJ1-1, with 7 bases fitting TRBD1. V was pared by 5 bases and J by 4 bases, with 10 bases of the junction left unmatched. CDR1 and CDR2 from the germline V gene are SGHTA and FQGNSA. There are 15 residues in the CDR3. This CDR3 is CASSPTHGQATEAFF. The CDR3, as DNA: TGTGCCAGCAGCCCAACCCATGGACAGGCCACTGAAGCTTTCTTT.